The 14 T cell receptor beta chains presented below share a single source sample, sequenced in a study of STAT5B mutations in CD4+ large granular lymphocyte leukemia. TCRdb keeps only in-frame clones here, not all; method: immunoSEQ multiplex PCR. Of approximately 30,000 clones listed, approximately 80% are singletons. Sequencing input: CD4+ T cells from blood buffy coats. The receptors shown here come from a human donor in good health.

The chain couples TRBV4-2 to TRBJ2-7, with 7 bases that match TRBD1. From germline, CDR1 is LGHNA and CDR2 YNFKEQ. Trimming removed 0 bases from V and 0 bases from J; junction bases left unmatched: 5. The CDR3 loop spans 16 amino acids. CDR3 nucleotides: TGTGCCAGCAGCCAAGAATCGGACAGGTTCTCCTACGAGCAGTACTTC. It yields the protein CASSQESDRFSYEQYF.

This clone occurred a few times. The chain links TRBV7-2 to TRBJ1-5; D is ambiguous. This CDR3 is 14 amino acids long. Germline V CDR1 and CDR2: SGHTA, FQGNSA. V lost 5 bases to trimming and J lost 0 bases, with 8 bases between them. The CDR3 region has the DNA TGTGCCAGCAGCCCAAGATATAGCAATCAGCCCCAGCATTTT. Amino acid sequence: CASSPRYSNQPQHF.

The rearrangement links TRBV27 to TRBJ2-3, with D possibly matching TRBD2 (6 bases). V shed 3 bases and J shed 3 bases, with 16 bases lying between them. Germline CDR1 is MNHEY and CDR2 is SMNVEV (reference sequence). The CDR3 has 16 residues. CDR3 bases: TGTGCCAGCAGTTTCGGTCGTGGGAGGAATACAGATACGCAGTATTTT. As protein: CASSFGRGRNTDTQYF.

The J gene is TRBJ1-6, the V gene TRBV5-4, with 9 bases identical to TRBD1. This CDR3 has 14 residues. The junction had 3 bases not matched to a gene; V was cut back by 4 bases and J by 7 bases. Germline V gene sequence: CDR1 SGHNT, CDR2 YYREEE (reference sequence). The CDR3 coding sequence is TGTGCCAGCAGCGGACAGGGGACGAATTCACCCCTCCACTTT. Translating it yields CASSGQGTNSPLHF.

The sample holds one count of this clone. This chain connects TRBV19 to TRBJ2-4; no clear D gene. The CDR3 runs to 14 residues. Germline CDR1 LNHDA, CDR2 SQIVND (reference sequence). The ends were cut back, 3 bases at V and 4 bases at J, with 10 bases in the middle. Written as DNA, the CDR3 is TGTGCCAGTAGTATCAAAAATGAGAAAAACATTCAGTACTTC. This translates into CASSIKNEKNIQYF.

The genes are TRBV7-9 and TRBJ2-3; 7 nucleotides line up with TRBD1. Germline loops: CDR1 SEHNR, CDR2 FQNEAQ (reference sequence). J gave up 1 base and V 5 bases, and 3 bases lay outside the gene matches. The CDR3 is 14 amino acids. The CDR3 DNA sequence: TGTGCCAGCAGCCCTCAGGGGGGCACAGATACGCAGTATTTT. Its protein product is CASSPQGGTDTQYF.

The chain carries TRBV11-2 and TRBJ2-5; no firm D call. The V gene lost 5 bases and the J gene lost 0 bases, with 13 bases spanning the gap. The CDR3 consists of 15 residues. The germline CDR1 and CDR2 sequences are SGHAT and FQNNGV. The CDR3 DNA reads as TGTGCCAGCAGCCGAGGTGGACGAAACCAAGAGACCCAGTACTTC. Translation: CASSRGGRNQETQYF. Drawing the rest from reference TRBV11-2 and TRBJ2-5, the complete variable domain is EAGVAQSPRYKIIEKRQSVAFWCNPISGHATLYWYQQILGQGPKLLIQFQNNGVVDDSQLPKDRFSAERLKGVDSTLKIQPAKLEDSAVYLCASSRGGRNQETQYFGPGTRLLVL.

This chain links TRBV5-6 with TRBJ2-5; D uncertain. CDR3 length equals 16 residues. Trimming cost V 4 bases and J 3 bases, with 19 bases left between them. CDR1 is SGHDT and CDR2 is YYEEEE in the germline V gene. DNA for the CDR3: TGTGCCAGCAGCCCCCCTGGAAGTCGAACCAAAGAGACCCAGTACTTC. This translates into CASSPPGSRTKETQYF.

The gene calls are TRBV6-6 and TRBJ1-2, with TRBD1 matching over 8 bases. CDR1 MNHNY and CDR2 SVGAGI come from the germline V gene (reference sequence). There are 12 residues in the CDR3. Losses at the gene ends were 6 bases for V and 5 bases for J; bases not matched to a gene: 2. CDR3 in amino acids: CASRGQVYGYTF. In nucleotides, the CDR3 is TGTGCCAGCAGGGGACAGGTGTATGGCTACACCTTC.

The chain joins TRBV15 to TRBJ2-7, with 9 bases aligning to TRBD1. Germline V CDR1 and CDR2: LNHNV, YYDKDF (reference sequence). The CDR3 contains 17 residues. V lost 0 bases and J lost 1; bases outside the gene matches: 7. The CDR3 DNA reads TGTGCCACCAGCAGAGATACCGGGACAGGGACTTCCTACGAGCAGTACTTC. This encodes CATSRDTGTGTSYEQYF. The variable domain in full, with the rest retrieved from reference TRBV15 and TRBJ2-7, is DAMVIQNPRYQVTQFGKPVTLSCSQTLNHNVMYWYQQKSSQAPKLLFHYYDKDFNNEADTPDNFQSRRPNTSFCFLDIRSPGLGDTAMYLCATSRDTGTGTSYEQYFGPGTRLTVT.

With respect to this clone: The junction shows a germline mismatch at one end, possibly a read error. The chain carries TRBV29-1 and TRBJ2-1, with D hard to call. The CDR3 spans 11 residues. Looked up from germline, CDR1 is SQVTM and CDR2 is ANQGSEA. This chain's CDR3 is CSGEVYDEQFF. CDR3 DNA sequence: TGCAGCGGTGAAGTTTACGATGAGCAGTTCTTC.

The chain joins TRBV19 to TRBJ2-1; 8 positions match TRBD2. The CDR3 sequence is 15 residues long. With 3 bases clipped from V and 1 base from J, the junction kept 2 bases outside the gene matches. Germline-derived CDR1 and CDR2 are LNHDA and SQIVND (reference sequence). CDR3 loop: CASSMPSGSYNEQFF. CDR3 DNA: TGTGCCAGTAGTATGCCTAGCGGGTCCTACAATGAGCAGTTCTTC.

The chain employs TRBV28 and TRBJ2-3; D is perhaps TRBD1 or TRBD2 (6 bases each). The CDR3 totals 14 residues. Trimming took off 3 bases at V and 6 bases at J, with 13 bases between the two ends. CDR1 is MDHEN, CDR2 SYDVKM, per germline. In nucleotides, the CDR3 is TGTGCCAGCAGTTTGACGGGGGCACGGGATACGCAGTATTTT. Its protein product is CASSLTGARDTQYF.

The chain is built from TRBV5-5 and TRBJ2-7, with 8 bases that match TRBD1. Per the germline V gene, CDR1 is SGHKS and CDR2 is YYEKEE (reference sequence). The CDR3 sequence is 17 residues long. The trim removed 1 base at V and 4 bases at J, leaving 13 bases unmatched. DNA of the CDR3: TGTGCCAGCAGCTTGCAGACAGGGGCCGCTACTACGTACGAGCAGTACTTC. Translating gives CASSLQTGAATTYEQYF.